Below, 21 T cell receptor beta chains from the same sample are listed, as sequenced in a study of PD-L1 blockade in urothelial cancer. As to time point: peripheral blood 6 weeks after treatment start. Sequencing used immunoSEQ multiplex PCR; TCRdb keeps in-frame clones, though not all of them. Of around 38,000 clones in the sample, approximately 86% were seen once. The material was PBMCs, obtained around atezolizumab (anti-PD-L1) treatment. The receptors here all came from a man aged 55 to 69 with urothelial cancer.

The CDR3 DNA follows: TGTGCCAGCAGGGAGGGCCGGCGGGGCTCCTACGAGCAGTACTTC. Translated, it gives CASREGRRGSYEQYF. This chain links TRBV18 with TRBJ2-7, with 7 bases aligning to TRBD2. This CDR3 is built from 15 residues. The J segment lost 0 bases and the V segment lost 8 bases, leaving 10 bases of the junction unmatched. Germline V lookup: CDR1 KGHSH, CDR2 LQKENI. Full variable domain (rest looked up from reference TRBV18 and TRBJ2-7): NAGVMQNPRHLVRRRGQEARLRCSPMKGHSHVYWYRQLPEEGLKFMVYLQKENIIDESGMPKERFSAEFPKEGPSILRIQQVVRGDSAAYFCASREGRRGSYEQYFGPGTRLTVT.

The rearrangement links TRBV7-2 to TRBJ2-5, with D possibly being TRBD1 (6 bases). The CDR3 sequence is 14 residues long. In germline, CDR1 is SGHTA, CDR2 FQGNSA. V was trimmed by 2 bases and J by 5 bases, leaving 12 bases between them. The CDR3 loop is CASSLNRAVETQYF. CDR3 DNA: TGTGCCAGCAGCTTAAACAGGGCGGTGGAGACCCAGTACTTC.

This chain joins TRBV11-2 and TRBJ1-5; 8 bases are a match to TRBD1. This CDR3 is built from 18 residues. V shed 0 bases and J 2 bases; nucleotides not matched to a gene: 9. Germline CDR1 reads SGHAT; CDR2 reads FQNNGV. The CDR3: CASSLDQDRGRGNQPQHF. DNA for the CDR3: TGTGCCAGCAGCTTAGATCAAGACAGGGGCCGGGGCAATCAGCCCCAGCATTTT.

V usage is TRBV29-1 and J usage is TRBJ1-1; 8 positions agree with TRBD1. The CDR3 totals 11 residues. The V and J ends lost 7 bases and 7 bases, in that order; junction bases with no gene match: 5. Per germline, CDR1 SQVTM and CDR2 ANQGSEA. The CDR3 DNA is TGCAGCGGTGACAGGGGTGGTGAAGCTTTCTTT. Amino acid sequence: CSGDRGGEAFF.

This chain links TRBV29-1 with TRBJ2-2; D is perhaps TRBD1 (5 bases). This CDR3 has 13 residues. Germline V lookup: CDR1 SQVTM, CDR2 ANQGSEA. V was shortened by 4 bases and J by 1 base, with 7 bases between the two germline ends. As DNA, the CDR3 is TGCAGCGTTGCTCAGGGGAACACCGGGGAGCTGTTTTTT. Protein product: CSVAQGNTGELFF.

The chain couples TRBV29-1 to TRBJ2-7; a possible D gene is TRBD1 (5 bases). CDR3 length: 13 residues. CDR1 is SQVTM and CDR2 is ANQGSEA in the germline V gene. V shed 4 bases and J shed 3 bases, with 13 bases lying between them. The CDR3 DNA is TGCAGCGTTGGATTGGCAGGGAACTACGAGCAGTACTTC. Amino acids: CSVGLAGNYEQYF.

The V gene is TRBV4-1, the J gene TRBJ1-5, with 7 bases aligning to TRBD1. The germline CDR1 and CDR2 sequences are MGHRA and YSYEKL. The length of the CDR3 is 16 residues. V dropped 1 base and J dropped 1; count of bases not matched to a gene: 4. CDR3 sequence (DNA): TGCGCCAGCAGCCAAGGTCTACAGGGGAGCAATCAGCCCCAGCATTTT. Protein product: CASSQGLQGSNQPQHF.

The chain carries TRBV4-3 and TRBJ2-2; tentatively, D is TRBD1 (6 bases). The CDR3 is made up of 14 amino acids. Per the germline V gene, CDR1 is LGHNA and CDR2 is YSLEER. V gave up 4 bases and J gave up 6 bases, with 12 bases separating them. CDR3 in amino acids: CASSRNRVPGELFF. CDR3 sequence (DNA): TGCGCCAGCAGCCGGAACAGGGTTCCCGGGGAGCTGTTTTTT.

This chain connects TRBV29-1 to TRBJ2-7, with 7 bases fitting TRBD1. The J segment lost 2 bases and the V segment lost 7 bases, leaving 5 bases of the junction unmatched. Germline V gene data show CDR1 as SQVTM and CDR2 as ANQGSEA. The CDR3 is 12 amino acids. Here the CDR3 DNA reads TGCAGCGCTACGGGACAGACCTACGAGCAGTACTTC. This encodes CSATGQTYEQYF.

The V and J genes are TRBV4-1 and TRBJ2-4, with 9 bases lining up with TRBD2. Germline trimming cut 4 bases from V and 7 bases from J; bases unmatched to any gene: 14. Germline CDR1 reads MGHRA; CDR2 reads YSYEKL. The CDR3 runs to 17 residues. CDR3 loop: CASSLTPGSGSGNIQYF. The CDR3 coding sequence is TGCGCCAGCAGCCTAACCCCGGGTAGCGGGAGTGGGAACATTCAGTACTTC.

V gene TRBV7-9 combines with J gene TRBJ1-1; 11 bases are shared with TRBD1. The V gene end was trimmed by 5 bases and the J gene end by 2 bases; junction bases not matched to a gene: 10. Germline CDR1 and CDR2: SEHNR and FQNEAQ (reference sequence). This CDR3 region has 17 residues. CDR3 protein: CASSPRDRGKGNTEAFF. The CDR3 bases are TGTGCCAGCAGCCCGAGGGACAGGGGGAAGGGAAACACTGAAGCTTTCTTT.

The rearrangement links TRBV9 to TRBJ2-3, with D perhaps matching TRBD2 (5 bases). CDR3 length equals 14 residues. The V and J ends lost 2 bases and 5 bases respectively, with 12 bases between them. Germline V lookup: CDR1 SGDLS, CDR2 YYNGEE. DNA for the CDR3: TGTGCCAGCAGCGTCAGTTTCGAGGGAGATACGCAGTATTTT. It encodes CASSVSFEGDTQYF.

This chain links TRBV5-1 with TRBJ2-7, with 8 bases that match TRBD1. The CDR3 is 15 amino acids. V shed 4 bases, J shed 2 bases, and the junction held 8 bases outside the gene matches. CDR1 is SGHRS, CDR2 YFSETQ, per germline. CDR3 nucleotides: TGCGCCAGCAGCCATACCGGACAGGGTGCCTACGAGCAGTACTTC. Its protein is CASSHTGQGAYEQYF.

This chain connects TRBV4-3 to TRBJ2-1; 8 bases line up with TRBD2. Germline trimming cut 1 base from V and 2 bases from J; bases unmatched to any gene: 7. Germline CDR1 reads LGHNA; CDR2 reads YSLEER. This CDR3 comprises 17 residues. The CDR3 spells CASSQVGGRGAYNEQFF. CDR3 nucleotides: TGCGCCAGCAGCCAAGTAGGGGGGCGGGGGGCCTACAATGAGCAGTTCTTC.

This clone was seen once. The genes are TRBV7-2 and TRBJ1-2; 7 nucleotides match TRBD1. Germline trimming cut 1 base from V and 4 bases from J; bases unmatched to any gene: 6. CDR3 length equals 15 residues. Germline CDR1 reads SGHTA; CDR2 reads FQGNSA. This CDR3 reads CASSLEWDSTYGYTF. Written as DNA, the CDR3 is TGTGCCAGCAGCTTAGAGTGGGACAGTACCTATGGCTACACCTTC.

This clone came up a few times. The chain joins TRBV19 to TRBJ2-2, with D perhaps matching TRBD1 (5 bases). CDR3 length: 16 amino acids. Per germline, CDR1 LNHDA and CDR2 SQIVND (reference sequence). V was trimmed by 2 bases and J by 2 bases, leaving 12 bases between them. The CDR3 is CASSIRGRGNTGELFF. CDR3 DNA: TGTGCCAGTAGTATAAGGGGTAGGGGAAACACCGGGGAGCTGTTTTTT.

The genes are TRBV4-2 and TRBJ2-1; a weak D match, TRBD1 (6 bases). Germline CDR1 and CDR2: LGHNA and YNFKEQ. CDR3 length equals 14 residues. Trimming removed 5 bases at V and 6 bases at J, with 14 bases between. CDR3 in DNA: TGTGCCAGCAGCGCGGACAGAAGCGGCAATGAGCAGTTCTTC. Its protein is CASSADRSGNEQFF.

As DNA, the CDR3 is TGTGCCATCAGCAAAGGAGACGGGAATCAGCCCCAGCATTTT. Its translation: CAISKGDGNQPQHF. The V gene is TRBV10-3, the J gene TRBJ1-5; D uncertain. V lost 6 bases to trimming and J lost 4 bases, with 13 bases between them. This CDR3 spans 14 amino acids. In germline, CDR1 is ENHRY, CDR2 SYGVKD.

This chain connects TRBV7-2 to TRBJ1-5; D might be TRBD1 (5 bases). Germline assignment: CDR1 SGHTA and CDR2 FQGNSA. The CDR3 extends over 15 amino acids. Trimming left V 1 base short and J 1 base short, with 8 bases between. CDR3 DNA sequence: TGTGCCAGCAGCTTAGACGGGGGGAGCAATCAGCCCCAGCATTTT. Amino acids: CASSLDGGSNQPQHF.

V and J are TRBV4-2 and TRBJ2-3; D may be TRBD1 (5 bases). CDR1 is LGHNA and CDR2 is YNFKEQ in the germline V gene. The CDR3 has 15 amino acids. Trimming took 4 bases from V and 3 from J, leaving 14 bases between them. The DNA for the CDR3 is TGTGCCAGCAGCCCGTCCCTAGGGGCGACAGATACGCAGTATTTT. Translated: CASSPSLGATDTQYF.

The chain uses TRBV11-1 and TRBJ1-4; 10 bases line up with TRBD1. The germline V gene encodes CDR1 SGHAT and CDR2 FQDESV (reference sequence). This CDR3 is 15 amino acids long. V lost 5 bases to trimming and J lost 6 bases; unmatched junction nucleotides: 6. The CDR3 reads CASSTWTGGHEKLFF. Written as DNA, the CDR3 is TGTGCCAGCAGCACCTGGACAGGGGGGCATGAAAAACTGTTTTTT. The full variable domain, rest sourced from reference TRBV11-1 and TRBJ1-4, is EAEVAQSPRYKITEKSQAVAFWCDPISGHATLYWYRQILGQGPELLVQFQDESVVDDSQLPKDRFSAERLKGVDSTLKIQPAELGDSAMYLCASSTWTGGHEKLFFGSGTQLSVL.